The 10 T cell receptor beta chains in this list originate from one sample, sequenced in a study of early T cells in non-severe SARS-CoV-2 infection. TCRdb reprocessed the 5' RACE reads via MiXCR and lists one record per CDR3 protein. Of roughly 70,000 distinct CDR3 sequences in the sample, about 12% were seen once. Source material: whole blood. These receptors were obtained from an adult who was a healthcare worker with PCR-confirmed SARS-CoV-2 infection or an uninfected control (not recorded which).

This clonotype was observed at least ten times. The genes are TRBV20-1 and TRBJ1-5, with 7 bases identical to TRBD1. The CDR3 extends over 16 amino acids. The V and J ends lost 2 bases and 5 bases, in that order; junction bases with no gene match: 12. Germline loops: CDR1 DFQATT, CDR2 SNEGSKA (reference sequence). CDR3 in amino acids: CSARPIDRADYQPQHF. The CDR3 DNA follows: TGCAGTGCTAGACCCATCGACAGGGCAGATTATCAGCCCCAGCATTTT.

There are many counts of this clonotype. One junction end disagrees with the germline gene, perhaps due to a read error. J is TRBJ2-1 and V is TRBV11-2; 9 bases line up with TRBD2. The CDR3 length is 11 residues. CDR1 and CDR2 (germline): SGHAT, FQNNGV. CDR3 in amino acids: CGSGRTNEQFF. The CDR3 bases are TGTGGCAGCGGGAGGACCAATGAGCAGTTCTTC.

In this sample, this clonotype turned up a few times. This chain joins TRBV27 and TRBJ1-1, with D hard to call. The germline CDR1 and CDR2 sequences are MNHEY and SMNVEV (reference sequence). CDR3 length: 14 amino acids. V was clipped by 1 base and J by 1 base, with 7 bases between them. The CDR3 region is CASSLYGPNTEAFF. Written as DNA, the CDR3 is TGTGCCAGCAGTTTATACGGCCCGAACACTGAAGCTTTCTTT.

This clonotype appeared a few times. The chain joins TRBV28 to TRBJ2-5; no definite D call. The CDR3 is 13 residues long. Trimming stripped 7 bases from V and 1 base from J, with 10 bases between. The germline V gene encodes CDR1 MDHEN and CDR2 SYDVKM. CDR3 residues: CASTGLIQETQYF. The CDR3 region has the DNA TGTGCCAGCACCGGGCTCATCCAAGAGACCCAGTACTTC. Together with reference TRBV28 and TRBJ2-5, the CDR3 gives the full variable domain: DVKVTQSSRYLVKRTGEKVFLECVQDMDHENMFWYRQDPGLGLRLIYFSYDVKMKEKGDIPEGYSVSREKKERFSLILESASTNQTSMYLCASTGLIQETQYFGPGTRLLVL.

This clonotype was observed at least ten times. The chain combines TRBV29-1 with TRBJ2-1; D uncertain. The V gene's germline CDR1 is SQVTM and CDR2 ANQGSEA. The CDR3 consists of 13 residues. Here the CDR3 DNA reads TGCAGTGCCTCGGGTAGCTCCTACAATGAGCAGTTCTTC. It encodes CSASGSSYNEQFF.

Many counts were recorded for this clonotype. The V and J genes are TRBV5-1 and TRBJ2-7; TRBD1 might be the D (6 bases). Germline CDR1 and CDR2: SGHRS and YFSETQ. The CDR3 runs 17 residues. V was pared by 1 base and J by 1 base, with 18 bases between. The CDR3 reads CASSLLSVGRGSYEQYF. CDR3 DNA sequence: TGCGCCAGCAGCTTGTTATCGGTGGGCAGGGGATCCTACGAGCAGTACTTC. Looking up the rest from reference TRBV5-1 and TRBJ2-7 gives the full variable domain: KAGVTQTPRYLIKTRGQQVTLSCSPISGHRSVSWYQQTPGQGLQFLFEYFSETQRNKGNFPGRFSGRQFSNSRSEMNVSTLELGDSALYLCASSLLSVGRGSYEQYFGPGTRLTVT.

In its sample, this clonotype was seen many times. The rearrangement joins TRBV6-2 or TRBV6-3 to TRBJ2-3; 8 nucleotides line up with TRBD1. The length of the CDR3 is 16 residues. In germline, CDR1 is MNHEY, CDR2 SVGEGT. V lost 5 bases to trimming and J lost 1 base; unmatched junction nucleotides: 8. DNA of the CDR3: TGTGCCAGCAGTCCAAATCCGGGACAGGGCACAGATACGCAGTATTTT. Translated: CASSPNPGQGTDTQYF.

This clonotype was recorded a few times. The chain carries TRBV10-3 and TRBJ2-1, with 13 bases matching TRBD2. There are 19 residues in the CDR3. Germline lookup yields CDR1 ENHRY and CDR2 SYGVKD. After removal of 2 bases from V and 0 bases from J, the junction contained 7 bases not matched to a gene. The CDR3 bases are TGTGCCATCAGTGAGCGACTAGCGGGGGGCTGGAGCTCCTACAATGAGCAGTTCTTC. Encoded protein: CAISERLAGGWSSYNEQFF.

Remarks on this clonotype: One end of the junction varies from germline; a read error may be responsible. The gene calls are TRBV20-1 and TRBJ2-1; TRBD2 might be the D (6 bases). The CDR3 has 16 amino acids. The V gene's germline CDR1 is DFQATT and CDR2 SNEGSKA (reference sequence). The CDR3 reads CSAERTLARNHNGQFF. Written as DNA, the CDR3 is TGCAGTGCTGAACGTACCCTAGCGAGAAATCACAATGGGCAGTTCTTC.

This clonotype appeared many times. This chain links TRBV6-2 or TRBV6-3 with TRBJ1-6; D call uncertain. Looked up from germline, CDR1 is MNHEY and CDR2 is SVGEGT. Deletions cut 4 bases from V and 5 bases from J, with 12 bases between. The CDR3 spans 15 residues. The CDR3 DNA sequence: TGTGCCAGCAGTTCGGCACGTAGGAATAATTCACCCCTCCACTTT. This codes for CASSSARRNNSPLHF.